The source of this TCR beta chain is a study of CD8+CD57+ T cells in acquired aplastic anemia listed by TCRdb under 2018. With regard to the full study: A mean of roughly 2.9 ug of DNA, ranging from roughly 0.17 to 30 ug, was extracted from sorted CD4+ and CD8+ cells. CD8+CD57+ expansion was defined as a frequency above the mean frequency observed in healthy subjects. Results the study describes overall, beyond this receptor: Between patients and healthy controls, no significant difference in CD8+ Simpson's diversity was found (P=0.060). Around 30 CD8+ CDR3 sequences were found to be shared between patients and controls, but these sequences appeared to be highly expressed in patients and within the immunodominant clones of the patients.

This clonotype was recorded at least ten times. Its antigen is not yet known. One base away there is no much larger clone; base qualities are not given. Flow cytometry had shown CD8+CD57+ cell expansion in the patients selected for sequencing. Every patient had a diagnosis of severe acquired aplastic anemia based on International Study of Aplastic Anemia and Agranulocytosis and Camitta criteria. No patient had received any therapy when blood was sampled. In the study, sorted CD4+ and CD8+ blood T cells from patients with severe aplastic anemia and from healthy subjects underwent deep sequencing of TCR repertoires. In the USA, patient enrollment took place under clinicaltrials.gov protocols 00001620, 01623167, 00001397, 00071045, 00081523 and 00961064. Ficoll-Paque density gradient centrifugation was used to isolate peripheral blood mononuclear cells. Before DNA extraction, CD4+ and CD8+ T cells were sorted with FACS or magnetic beads.

Genomic DNA was used as template for profiling of TCR beta VDJ combinations and CDR3 sequences. An Illumina HiSeq 2000 was used for TCR repertoire sequencing. In the authors' own workflow: TRBV/TRBJ rearrangement plots, CDR3 size and DJ length profiles, and Simpson's diversity index were used to evaluate the repertoires. The immunodominant clone was defined as the most abundant DNA sequence in deep sequencing data. CDR3 amino acid sequences were checked for sharing across subjects and were also compared against the VDJdb database and published repertoires. The public reads were run again by TCRdb, first through fastp at Q25 and then through MiXCR, and only productive beta chains were kept. Entries that share a CDR3 protein sequence are merged under the most common genes and DNA. These V and J calls originate from TCRdb's pipeline instead of the authors' own analysis. The sample profile shows 160,000 or so distinct CDR3 sequences; about 50% of them were found once. The top ten clones comprise more than 30% of the sample.

V is cut by 8 bases and J by 2 bases, and the space between the germline ends is 7 bases. From cysteine to phenylalanine, the CDR3 is 12 amino acids long. Of the read, only the CDR3 DNA is kept; its 36 bases are in frame from base 1. CDR1 and CDR2 were assigned from the germline V gene as MNHEY and SVGAGI. The TCR sequence derives from a human donor with aplastic anemia. The chain joins TRBV6-5 to TRBJ2-1; there is no confident call for the D gene. Sequencing used sorted CD4+, CD8+, or CD8+CD57+ T cells (not recorded which) from PBMCs. The nucleotide sequence is TGTGCCAGCGGCAGGACCTACAATGAGCAGTTCTTC. This codes for CASGRTYNEQFF.